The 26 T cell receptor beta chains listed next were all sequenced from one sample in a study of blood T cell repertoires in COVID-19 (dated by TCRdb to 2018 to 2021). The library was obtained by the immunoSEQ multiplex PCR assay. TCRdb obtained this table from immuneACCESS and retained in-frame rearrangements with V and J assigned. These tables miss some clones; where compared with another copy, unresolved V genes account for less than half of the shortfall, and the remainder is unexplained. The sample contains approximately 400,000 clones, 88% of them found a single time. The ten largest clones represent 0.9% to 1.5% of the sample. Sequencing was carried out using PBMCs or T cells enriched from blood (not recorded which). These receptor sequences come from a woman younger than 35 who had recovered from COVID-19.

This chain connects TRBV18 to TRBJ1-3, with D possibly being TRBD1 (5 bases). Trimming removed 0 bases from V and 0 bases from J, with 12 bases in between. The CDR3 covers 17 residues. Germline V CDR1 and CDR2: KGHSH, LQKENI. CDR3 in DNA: TGTGCCAGCTCACCACCGTCTCAGGGCATCTCTGGAAACACCATATATTTT. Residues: CASSPPSQGISGNTIYF.

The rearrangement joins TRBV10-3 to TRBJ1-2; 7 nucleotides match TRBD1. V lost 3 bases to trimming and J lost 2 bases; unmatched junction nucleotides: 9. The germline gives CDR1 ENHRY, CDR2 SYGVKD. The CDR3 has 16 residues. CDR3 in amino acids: CAISEVPGTANYGYTF. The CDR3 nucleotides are TGTGCCATCAGTGAAGTCCCCGGGACAGCGAACTATGGCTACACCTTC.

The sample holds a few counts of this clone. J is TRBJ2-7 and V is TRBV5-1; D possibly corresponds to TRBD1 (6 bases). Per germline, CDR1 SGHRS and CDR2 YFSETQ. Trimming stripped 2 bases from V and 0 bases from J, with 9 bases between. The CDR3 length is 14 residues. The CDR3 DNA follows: TGCGCCAGCAGCTTCCGGGACACCTCCTACGAGCAGTACTTC. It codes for CASSFRDTSYEQYF. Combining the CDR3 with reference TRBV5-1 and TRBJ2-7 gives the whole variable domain KAGVTQTPRYLIKTRGQQVTLSCSPISGHRSVSWYQQTPGQGLQFLFEYFSETQRNKGNFPGRFSGRQFSNSRSEMNVSTLELGDSALYLCASSFRDTSYEQYFGPGTRLTVT.

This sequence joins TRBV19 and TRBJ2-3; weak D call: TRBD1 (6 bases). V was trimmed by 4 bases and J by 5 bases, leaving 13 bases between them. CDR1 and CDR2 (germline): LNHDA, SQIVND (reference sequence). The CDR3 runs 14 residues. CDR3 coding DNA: TGTGCCAGTAGTAAGAACAGGGTGGGAGATACGCAGTATTTT. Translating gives CASSKNRVGDTQYF.

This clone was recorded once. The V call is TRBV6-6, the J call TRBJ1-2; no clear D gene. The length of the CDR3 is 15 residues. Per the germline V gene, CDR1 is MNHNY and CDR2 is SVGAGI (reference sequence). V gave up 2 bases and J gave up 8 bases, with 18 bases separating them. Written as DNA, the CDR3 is TGTGCCAGCAGTTACCTCCGGGTGAGGGATGGCGGCTACACCTTC. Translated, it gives CASSYLRVRDGGYTF.

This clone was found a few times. The CDR3 sequence is CASSFGDRVYNEQFF. CDR3 in DNA: TGTGCCAGCAGCTTCGGGGACAGGGTTTACAATGAGCAGTTCTTC. The J gene is TRBJ2-1, the V gene TRBV7-9; 9 nucleotides line up with TRBD1. The V segment lost 3 bases and the J segment 4 bases; nucleotides outside the gene matches: 4. Germline CDR1 SEHNR, CDR2 FQNEAQ (reference sequence). The CDR3 runs to 15 residues.

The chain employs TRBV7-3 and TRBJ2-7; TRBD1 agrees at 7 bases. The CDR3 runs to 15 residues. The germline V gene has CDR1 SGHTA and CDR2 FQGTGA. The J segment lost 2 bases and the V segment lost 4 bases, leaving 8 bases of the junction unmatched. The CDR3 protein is CASSSGPGQPYEQYF. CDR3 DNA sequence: TGTGCCAGCAGCTCGGGCCCGGGACAGCCCTACGAGCAGTACTTC.

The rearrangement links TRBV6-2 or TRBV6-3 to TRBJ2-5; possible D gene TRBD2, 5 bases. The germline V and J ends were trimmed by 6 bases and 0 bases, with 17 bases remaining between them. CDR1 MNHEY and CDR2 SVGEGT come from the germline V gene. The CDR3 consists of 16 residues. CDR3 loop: CASSLRDPGYQETQYF. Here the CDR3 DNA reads TGTGCCAGCAGCCTACGGGATCCAGGCTACCAAGAGACCCAGTACTTC.

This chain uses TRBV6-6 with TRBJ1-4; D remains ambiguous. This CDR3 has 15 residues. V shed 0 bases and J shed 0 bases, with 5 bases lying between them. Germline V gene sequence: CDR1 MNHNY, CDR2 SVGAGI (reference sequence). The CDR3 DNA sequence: TGTGCCAGCAGTTACTCGGCAACAACTAATGAAAAACTGTTTTTT. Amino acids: CASSYSATTNEKLFF.

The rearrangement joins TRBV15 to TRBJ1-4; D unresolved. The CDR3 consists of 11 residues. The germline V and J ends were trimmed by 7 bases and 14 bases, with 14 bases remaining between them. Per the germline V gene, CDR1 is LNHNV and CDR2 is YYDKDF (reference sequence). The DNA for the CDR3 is TGTGCCACCATGGGGAGGTACAGTCTGTTTTTT. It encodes CATMGRYSLFF.

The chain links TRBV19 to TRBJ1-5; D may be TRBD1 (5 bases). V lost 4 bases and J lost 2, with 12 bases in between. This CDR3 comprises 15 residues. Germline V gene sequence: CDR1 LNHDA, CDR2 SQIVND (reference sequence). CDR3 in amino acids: CASSSSGGGNQPQHF. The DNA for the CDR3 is TGTGCCAGTAGTAGTTCGGGGGGAGGCAATCAGCCCCAGCATTTT. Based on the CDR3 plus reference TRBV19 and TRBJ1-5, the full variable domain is DGGITQSPKYLFRKEGQNVTLSCEQNLNHDAMYWYRQDPGQGLRLIYYSQIVNDFQKGDIAEGYSVSREKKESFPLTVTSAQKNPTAFYLCASSSSGGGNQPQHFGDGTRLSIL.

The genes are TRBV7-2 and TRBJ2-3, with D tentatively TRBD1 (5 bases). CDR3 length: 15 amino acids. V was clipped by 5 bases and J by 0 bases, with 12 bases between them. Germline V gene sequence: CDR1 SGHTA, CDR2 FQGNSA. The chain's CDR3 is CASSLGKGSTDTQYF. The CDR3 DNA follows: TGTGCCAGCAGCCTAGGAAAGGGGAGCACAGATACGCAGTATTTT.

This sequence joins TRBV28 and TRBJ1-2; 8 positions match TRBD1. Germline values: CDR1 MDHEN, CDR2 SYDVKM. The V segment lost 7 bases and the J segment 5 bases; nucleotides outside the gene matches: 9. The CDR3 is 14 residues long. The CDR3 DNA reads TGTGCCAGCACCCCCCAGGGGGCACCTTATGGCTACACCTTC. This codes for CASTPQGAPYGYTF.

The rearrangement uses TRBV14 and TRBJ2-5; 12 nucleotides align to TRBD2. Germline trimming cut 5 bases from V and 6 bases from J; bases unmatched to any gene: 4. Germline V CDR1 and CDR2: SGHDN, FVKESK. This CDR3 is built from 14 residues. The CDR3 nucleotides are TGTGCCAGCAGCTCCCTAGCGGGGGGGCAGACCCAGTACTTC. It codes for CASSSLAGGQTQYF.

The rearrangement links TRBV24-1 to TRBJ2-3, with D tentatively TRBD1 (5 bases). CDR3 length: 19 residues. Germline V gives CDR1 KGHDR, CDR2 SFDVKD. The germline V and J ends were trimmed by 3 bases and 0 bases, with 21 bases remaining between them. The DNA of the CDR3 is TGTGCCACCAGTGATCAAACAGGAAGATCCCGATTAAGCACAGATACGCAGTATTTT. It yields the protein CATSDQTGRSRLSTDTQYF.

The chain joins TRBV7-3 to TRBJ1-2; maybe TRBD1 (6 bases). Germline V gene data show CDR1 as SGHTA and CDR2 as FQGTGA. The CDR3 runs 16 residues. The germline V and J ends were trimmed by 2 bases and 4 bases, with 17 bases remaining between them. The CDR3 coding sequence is TGTGCCAGCAGCTTAGAAGGGACACCGAACTTCTATGGCTACACCTTC. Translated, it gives CASSLEGTPNFYGYTF.

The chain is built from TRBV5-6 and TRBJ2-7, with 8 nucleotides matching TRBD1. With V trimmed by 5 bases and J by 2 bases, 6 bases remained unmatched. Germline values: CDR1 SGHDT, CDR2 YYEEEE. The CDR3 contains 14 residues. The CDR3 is CASRTTGVAYEQYF. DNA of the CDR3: TGTGCCAGCAGAACGACAGGGGTCGCCTACGAGCAGTACTTC.

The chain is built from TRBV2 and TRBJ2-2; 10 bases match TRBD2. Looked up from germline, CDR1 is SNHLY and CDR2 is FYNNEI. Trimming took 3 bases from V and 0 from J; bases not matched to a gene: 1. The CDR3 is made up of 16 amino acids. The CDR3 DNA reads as TGTGCCAGCAGTGACACTAGCGGGGCGAACACCGGGGAGCTGTTTTTT. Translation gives CASSDTSGANTGELFF. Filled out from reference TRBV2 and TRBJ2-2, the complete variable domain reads EPEVTQTPSHQVTQMGQEVILRCVPISNHLYFYWYRQILGQKVEFLVSFYNNEISEKSEIFDDQFSVERPDGSNFTLKIRSTKLEDSAMYFCASSDTSGANTGELFFGEGSRLTVL.

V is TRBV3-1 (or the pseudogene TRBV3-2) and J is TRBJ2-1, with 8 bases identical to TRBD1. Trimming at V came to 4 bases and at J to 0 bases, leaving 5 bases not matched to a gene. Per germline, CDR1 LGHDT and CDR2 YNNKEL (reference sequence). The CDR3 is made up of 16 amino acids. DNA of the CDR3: TGTGCCAGCAGCCCCGGGACAGGTAACTCCTACAATGAGCAGTTCTTC. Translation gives CASSPGTGNSYNEQFF.

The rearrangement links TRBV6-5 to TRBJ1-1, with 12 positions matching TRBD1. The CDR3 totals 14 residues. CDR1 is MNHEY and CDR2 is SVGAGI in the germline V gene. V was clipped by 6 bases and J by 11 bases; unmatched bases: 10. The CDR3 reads CASRPGTGGVDAFF. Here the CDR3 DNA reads TGTGCCAGCAGGCCCGGGACAGGGGGCGTTGACGCTTTCTTT.

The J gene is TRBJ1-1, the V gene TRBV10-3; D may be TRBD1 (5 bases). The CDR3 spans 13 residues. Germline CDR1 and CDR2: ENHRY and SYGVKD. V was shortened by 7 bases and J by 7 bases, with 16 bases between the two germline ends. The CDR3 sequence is CAITAGTGGEAFF. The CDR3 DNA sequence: TGTGCCATCACCGCCGGGACCGGGGGTGAAGCTTTCTTT.

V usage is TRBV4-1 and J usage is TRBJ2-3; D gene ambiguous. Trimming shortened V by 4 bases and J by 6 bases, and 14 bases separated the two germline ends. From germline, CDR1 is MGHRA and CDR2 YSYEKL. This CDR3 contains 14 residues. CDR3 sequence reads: CASSLVSSIDTQYF. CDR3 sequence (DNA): TGCGCCAGCAGCCTGGTGAGTTCAATCGATACGCAGTATTTT.

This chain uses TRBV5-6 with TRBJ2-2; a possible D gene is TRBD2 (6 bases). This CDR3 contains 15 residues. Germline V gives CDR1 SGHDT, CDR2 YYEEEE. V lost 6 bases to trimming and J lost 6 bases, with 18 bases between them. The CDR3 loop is CASTPLRGLAGELFF. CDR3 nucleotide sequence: TGTGCCAGCACTCCACTCCGGGGGTTGGCCGGGGAGCTGTTTTTT. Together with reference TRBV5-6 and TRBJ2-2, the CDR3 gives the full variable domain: DAGVTQSPTHLIKTRGQQVTLRCSPKSGHDTVSWYQQALGQGPQFIFQYYEEEERQRGNFPDRFSGHQFPNYSSELNVNALLLGDSALYLCASTPLRGLAGELFFGEGSRLTVL.

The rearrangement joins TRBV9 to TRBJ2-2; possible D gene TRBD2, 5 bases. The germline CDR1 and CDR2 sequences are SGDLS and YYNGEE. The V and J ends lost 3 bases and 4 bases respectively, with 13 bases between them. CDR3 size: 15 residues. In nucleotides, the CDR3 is TGTGCCAGCAGCGCCGGGGTCCTCCTCACCGGGGAGCTGTTTTTT. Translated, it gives CASSAGVLLTGELFF.

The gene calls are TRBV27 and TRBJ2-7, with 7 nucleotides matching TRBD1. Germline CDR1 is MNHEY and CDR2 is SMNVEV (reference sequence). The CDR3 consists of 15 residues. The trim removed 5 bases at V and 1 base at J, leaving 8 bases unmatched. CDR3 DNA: TGTGCCAGCAGTGTTGACAGGGAACAGTCCTACGAGCAGTACTTC. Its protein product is CASSVDREQSYEQYF.

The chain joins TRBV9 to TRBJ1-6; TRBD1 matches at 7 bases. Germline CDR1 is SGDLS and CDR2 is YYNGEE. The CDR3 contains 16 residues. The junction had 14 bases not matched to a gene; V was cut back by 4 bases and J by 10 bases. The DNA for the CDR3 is TGTGCCAGCAGCTTTTACCGGGACAGCCTAGGCTCACCCCTCCACTTT. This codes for CASSFYRDSLGSPLHF.